Shown below are 20 T cell receptor beta chains from a single sample sequenced in a study of sequential checkpoint blockade in melanoma. As for treatment: randomized to nivolumab then ipilimumab (arm A) or the reverse (arm B). The repertoire was sequenced with immunoSEQ multiplex PCR; TCRdb's copy has only in-frame clones and lacks some. The table shows 15,000 to 20,000 clones, with more than 55% occurring only once. Sequences were derived from CD8+ T cells sorted from blood (inferred from file names), sampled from a patient given nivolumab and ipilimumab in sequence. The source is a human donor with melanoma.

The rearrangement links TRBV6-5 to TRBJ2-7; D is possibly TRBD1 (6 bases). Germline values: CDR1 MNHEY, CDR2 SVGAGI. The V end lost 5 bases, the J end lost 2 bases, and 16 bases lay between the germline ends. The CDR3 is 15 residues long. CDR3 sequence (DNA): TGTGCCAGCAGTATGACCCGGGACAACCCCTACGAGCAGTACTTC. Translated, it gives CASSMTRDNPYEQYF.

The table lists this clone with a few counts. The V gene is TRBV27, the J gene TRBJ2-5, with D maybe TRBD1 (6 bases). V was clipped by 2 bases and J by 1 base, with 14 bases between them. CDR1 MNHEY and CDR2 SMNVEV come from the germline V gene (reference sequence). The CDR3 consists of 16 residues. For the CDR3, the DNA is TGTGCCAGCAGTTTAATCCCGTCGACAGGCCAAGAGACCCAGTACTTC. This sequence encodes CASSLIPSTGQETQYF.

V is TRBV13 and J is TRBJ1-1; D is uncertain. This CDR3 comprises 12 residues. Trimming shortened V by 0 bases and J by 11 bases, and 10 bases separated the two germline ends. Germline V gives CDR1 PRHDT, CDR2 FYEKMQ (reference sequence). DNA of the CDR3: TGTGCCAGCAGCTTAGGTTGGCTGGAGGCTTTCTTT. Its protein is CASSLGWLEAFF.

The rearrangement uses TRBV4-1 and TRBJ2-3, with TRBD2 as a possible D gene (5 bases). With 3 bases removed from V and 5 bases from J, the gap between germline ends came to 18 bases. The length of the CDR3 is 16 residues. Germline V CDR1 and CDR2: MGHRA, YSYEKL. This chain's CDR3 is CASSQLTTLAEDTQYF. CDR3 coding DNA: TGCGCCAGCAGCCAGTTGACTACCCTAGCAGAAGATACGCAGTATTTT.

The CDR3 here is CASSFGRVYNEQFF. Written as DNA, the CDR3 is TGTGCCAGCAGCTTCGGCAGGGTTTACAATGAGCAGTTCTTC. The chain links TRBV7-9 to TRBJ2-1, with a tentative D call TRBD1 (5 bases). V was clipped by 3 bases and J by 4 bases, with 10 bases between them. The CDR3 sequence is 14 residues long. Germline assignment: CDR1 SEHNR and CDR2 FQNEAQ (reference sequence). Full variable domain (rest looked up from reference TRBV7-9 and TRBJ2-1): DTGVSQNPRHKITKRGQNVTFRCDPISEHNRLYWYRQTLGQGPEFLTYFQNEAQLEKSRLLSDRFSAERPKGSFSTLEIQRTEQGDSAMYLCASSFGRVYNEQFFGPGTRLTVL.

The V gene is TRBV6-5, the J gene TRBJ1-5; D remains ambiguous. This CDR3 has 14 amino acids. Germline V lookup: CDR1 MNHEY, CDR2 SVGAGI. V was trimmed by 2 bases and J by 3 bases, leaving 8 bases between them. The DNA for the CDR3 is TGTGCCAGCAGTTACGCAGGATTCAATCAGCCCCAGCATTTT. It is translated as CASSYAGFNQPQHF.

The chain joins TRBV4-3 to TRBJ1-6; unclear D gene. This CDR3 is built from 16 residues. Trimming removed 0 bases at V and 10 bases at J, with 16 bases between. The V gene's germline CDR1 is LGHNA and CDR2 YSLEER. The CDR3, as DNA: TGCGCCAGCAGCCAAGATACGGCAGGAGGTAGCTCACCCCTCCACTTT. Encoded protein: CASSQDTAGGSSPLHF.

J is TRBJ1-5 and V is TRBV4-1; TRBD1 aligns across 8 bases. Germline CDR1 reads MGHRA; CDR2 reads YSYEKL. V was clipped by 3 bases and J by 2 bases; unmatched bases: 6. This CDR3 comprises 16 residues. This CDR3 reads CASSQLDRERNQPQHF. The CDR3 DNA sequence: TGCGCCAGCAGCCAGCTGGACAGGGAGCGCAATCAGCCCCAGCATTTT.

There are a few counts of this clone. This chain joins TRBV7-2 and TRBJ2-1; D gene uncertain. From germline, CDR1 is SGHTA and CDR2 FQGNSA. The CDR3 runs 13 residues. V lost 5 bases and J lost 5, with 10 bases in between. CDR3 residues: CASSAVSNNEQFF. As DNA, the CDR3 is TGTGCCAGCAGCGCCGTGAGTAACAATGAGCAGTTCTTC.

This clone is deemed medium-sized. This chain connects TRBV14 to TRBJ2-7; D perhaps matches TRBD2 (6 bases). Per germline, CDR1 SGHDN and CDR2 FVKESK. Deletions cut 4 bases from V and 2 bases from J, with 15 bases between. The length of the CDR3 is 15 residues. CDR3 sequence (DNA): TGTGCCAGCAGCCCTAGGGAGGCACTTCCCTACGAGCAGTACTTC. It yields the protein CASSPREALPYEQYF.

The chain recombines TRBV2 with TRBJ2-5; TRBD1 matches at 11 bases. With V trimmed by 6 bases and J by 6 bases, 9 bases remained unmatched. This CDR3 comprises 15 residues. Germline V gene sequence: CDR1 SNHLY, CDR2 FYNNEI. The DNA of the CDR3 is TGTGCCAGCAGGGGGGACAGGGGGGCTAAGCAGACCCAGTACTTC. Its protein product is CASRGDRGAKQTQYF.

The CDR3 loop is CASSVEGGYGSETQYF. In nucleotides, the CDR3 is TGTGCCAGCAGCGTAGAGGGGGGGTACGGGTCAGAGACCCAGTACTTC. This chain uses TRBV9 with TRBJ2-5; perhaps TRBD2 as D (7 bases). The CDR3 sequence is 16 residues long. Trimming took 0 bases from V and 4 from J, leaving 16 bases between them. Germline values: CDR1 SGDLS, CDR2 YYNGEE.

This chain joins TRBV4-1 and TRBJ1-5; D gene uncertain. CDR3 length: 14 residues. V dropped 0 bases and J dropped 4 bases, with 7 bases sitting between them. In germline, CDR1 is MGHRA, CDR2 YSYEKL. This chain's CDR3 is CASSQEAGNQPQHF. In nucleotides, the CDR3 is TGCGCCAGCAGCCAAGAGGCAGGTAATCAGCCCCAGCATTTT.

This clone occurred once. The chain couples TRBV6-4 to TRBJ2-1; 7 nucleotides line up with TRBD1. This CDR3 has 17 residues. Trimming took 4 bases from V and 3 from J; bases not matched to a gene: 12. Germline CDR1 and CDR2: MRHNA and SNTAGT. The chain's CDR3 is CASSASYAAGGYNEQFF. CDR3 nucleotide sequence: TGTGCCAGCAGTGCTAGTTATGCGGCAGGGGGCTACAATGAGCAGTTCTTC.

To note about this clone: The same CDR3 is also encoded by other DNA sequences in this sample. The chain joins TRBV11-2 to TRBJ2-1; possible D gene TRBD1, 6 bases. Germline V gene data show CDR1 as SGHAT and CDR2 as FQNNGV. With 9 bases removed from V and 4 bases from J, the gap between germline ends came to 7 bases. This CDR3 spans 11 amino acids. CDR3 coding DNA: TGTGCCAGTAGGGGGTACAATGAGCAGTTCTTC. Translated, it gives CASRGYNEQFF.

The V call is TRBV4-3, the J call TRBJ2-1; possible D gene TRBD2, 6 bases. Germline V CDR1 and CDR2: LGHNA, YSLEER. This CDR3 is built from 15 residues. Trimming removed 0 bases at V and 9 bases at J, with 15 bases between. This CDR3 is CASSQEWRESGEQFF. Written as DNA, the CDR3 is TGCGCCAGCAGCCAAGAATGGCGGGAATCTGGTGAGCAGTTCTTC.

This clone has a handful of counts. V gene TRBV9 combines with J gene TRBJ2-7, with D possibly being TRBD2 (6 bases). V dropped 2 bases and J dropped 1 base, with 7 bases sitting between them. CDR3 length equals 13 residues. Germline V gene sequence: CDR1 SGDLS, CDR2 YYNGEE. The CDR3 nucleotides are TGTGCCAGCAGCGTGGAGGGGTCCTACGAGCAGTACTTC. It yields the protein CASSVEGSYEQYF.

The chain couples TRBV7-6 to TRBJ1-5; D is undetermined. The germline V gene has CDR1 SGHVS and CDR2 FNYEAQ. V lost 5 bases and J 5 bases, leaving 13 bases between the germline ends. This CDR3 has 14 residues. CDR3 region: CASSLRGLDQPQHF. The CDR3 coding sequence is TGTGCCAGCAGCCTGCGGGGTCTGGATCAGCCCCAGCATTTT.

The V gene is TRBV5-6, the J gene TRBJ1-1; D remains unclear. Germline CDR1 is SGHDT and CDR2 is YYEEEE. This CDR3 spans 14 amino acids. Trimming took 0 bases from V and 2 from J, leaving 8 bases between them. DNA of the CDR3: TGTGCCAGCAGCTTGGACGGAGGTAACACTGAAGCTTTCTTT. This translates into CASSLDGGNTEAFF.

The chain couples TRBV27 to TRBJ1-1; D may be TRBD1 (5 bases). V dropped 5 bases and J dropped 4 bases, with 11 bases sitting between them. The CDR3 is 13 amino acids. Germline V gene data show CDR1 as MNHEY and CDR2 as SMNVEV (reference sequence). This chain's CDR3 is CASSAAGGTEAFF. Here the CDR3 DNA reads TGTGCCAGCAGTGCGGCCGGGGGCACTGAAGCTTTCTTT.